This entry lists 13 T cell receptor beta chains sequenced from one sample in a study of CD8 T cells in Susac syndrome. Reverse transcription of roughly 0.45 to 1 ug RNA was carried out with random hexamers. TCRdb re-called the immunoSEQ multiplex PCR reads through MiXCR, storing one row per CDR3 protein. The sample has approximately 180,000 distinct CDR3 sequences, under 97% seen once. The specimen was CD4+ T cells from PBMCs. The receptors here all came from a human donor with multiple sclerosis.

V gene TRBV20-1 combines with J gene TRBJ2-1; D is undetermined. V was shortened by 2 bases and J by 8 bases, with 16 bases between the two germline ends. CDR1 DFQATT and CDR2 SNEGSKA come from the germline V gene (reference sequence). This CDR3 is 14 amino acids long. CDR3 residues: CSARNPATVDEQFF. The DNA for the CDR3 is TGCAGTGCTAGAAACCCAGCCACTGTCGATGAGCAGTTCTTC.

This clonotype has just one count. The CDR3 spells CAISELGETQYF. In DNA form, the CDR3 reads TGTGCCATCAGTGAGTTGGGAGAGACCCAGTACTTC. The chain is built from TRBV10-3 and TRBJ2-5; D is uncertain. The CDR3 length is 12 residues. Germline CDR1 reads ENHRY; CDR2 reads SYGVKD. Deletions cut 1 base from V and 4 bases from J, with 4 bases between.

CDR3 coding DNA: TGTGCCAGCAGCTTAGATCTCCCGCATACGCAGTATTTT. Translated, it gives CASSLDLPHTQYF. This rearrangement joins TRBV11-2 to TRBJ2-3; D not resolved. The germline V gene encodes CDR1 SGHAT and CDR2 FQNNGV. CDR3 length: 13 residues. V lost 0 bases and J lost 7, with 8 bases in between.

The J gene is TRBJ1-1, the V gene TRBV4-3; possibly TRBD1 for D (5 bases). This CDR3 comprises 15 residues. Germline CDR1 and CDR2: LGHNA and YSLEER. V lost 0 bases to trimming and J lost 7 bases, with 15 bases between them. The CDR3 protein is CASSQDREWDGEAFF. Written as DNA, the CDR3 is TGCGCCAGCAGCCAAGATAGGGAGTGGGACGGTGAAGCTTTCTTT.

This sequence joins TRBV6-6 and TRBJ2-3; no firm D call. The CDR3 length is 12 residues. Germline V gene data show CDR1 as MNHNY and CDR2 as SVGAGI (reference sequence). V lost 6 bases and J 6 bases, leaving 10 bases between the germline ends. DNA of the CDR3: TGTGCCAGCAGCAATAGACTGGATACGCAGTATTTT. Protein: CASSNRLDTQYF.

This rearrangement joins TRBV30 to TRBJ2-2, with no clear D. This CDR3 is built from 13 residues. The V and J ends lost 1 base and 2 bases respectively, with 5 bases between them. The germline CDR1 and CDR2 sequences are GTSNPN and SVGIG (reference sequence). CDR3 in DNA: TGTGCCTGGAGTGCGGATAACACCGGGGAGCTGTTTTTT. Translating gives CAWSADNTGELFF.

This sequence joins TRBV11-3 and TRBJ2-7; D is undetermined. The germline gives CDR1 SGHNT, CDR2 YENEEA. The CDR3 is 12 amino acids. Trimming pared 3 bases from V and 4 bases from J, leaving 7 bases between. The CDR3 nucleotides are TGTGCCAGCAGCTTCAGCGAGTACGAGCAGTACTTC. This sequence encodes CASSFSEYEQYF.

CDR3 DNA: TGTGCCAGCAGCTTGGTTGGCAGAGGCACAGATACGCAGTATTTT. Translation: CASSLVGRGTDTQYF. The rearrangement joins TRBV5-4 to TRBJ2-3; no definite D call. This CDR3 comprises 15 residues. V gave up 0 bases and J gave up 1 base, with 9 bases separating them. Germline V lookup: CDR1 SGHNT, CDR2 YYREEE (reference sequence).

This CDR3 reads CASSWDTYTDTQYF. The CDR3 nucleotides read TGTGCCAGCAGCTGGGACACCTACACAGATACGCAGTATTTT. The V call is TRBV7-6, the J call TRBJ2-3, with D tentatively TRBD1 (6 bases). Trimming cost V 4 bases and J 2 bases, with 10 bases left between them. The CDR3 runs 14 residues. In germline, CDR1 is SGHVS, CDR2 FNYEAQ.

J is TRBJ1-1 and V is TRBV18; 9 bases align to TRBD1. Losses at the gene ends were 3 bases for V and 5 bases for J; bases not matched to a gene: 7. The CDR3 spans 15 residues. Germline values: CDR1 KGHSH, CDR2 LQKENI. The CDR3 region is CASSPGQGLSTEAFF. In nucleotides, the CDR3 is TGTGCCAGCTCACCGGGACAGGGTTTGAGTACTGAAGCTTTCTTT.

The rearrangement uses TRBV3-1 and TRBJ1-5; possibly TRBD1 for D (5 bases). V lost 0 bases and J 6 bases, leaving 9 bases between the germline ends. Germline CDR1 and CDR2: LGHDT and YNNKEL (reference sequence). CDR3 length: 14 amino acids. The CDR3 nucleotides read TGTGCCAGCAGCCAAGATACTGGGGGTCAGCCCCAGCATTTT. Encoded protein: CASSQDTGGQPQHF.

Here the CDR3 reads CASSLVDQTDTQYF. The CDR3 DNA follows: TGTGCCAGCAGCTTGGTGGACCAGACAGATACGCAGTATTTT. The rearrangement uses TRBV5-4 and TRBJ2-3; D unresolved. V lost 0 bases, J lost 3 bases, and 8 bases lay in between. The germline V gene encodes CDR1 SGHNT and CDR2 YYREEE (reference sequence). The CDR3 extends over 14 amino acids. The variable domain in full, completed from reference TRBV5-4 and TRBJ2-3, reads ETGVTQSPTHLIKTRGQQVTLRCSSQSGHNTVSWYQQALGQGPQFIFQYYREEENGRGNFPPRFSGLQFPNYSSELNVNALELDDSALYLCASSLVDQTDTQYFGPGTRLTVL.

This chain uses TRBV5-1 with TRBJ2-5, with D perhaps TRBD2 (7 bases). Germline V gene sequence: CDR1 SGHRS, CDR2 YFSETQ. This CDR3 comprises 15 residues. Trimming removed 2 bases at V and 1 base at J, with 12 bases between. The CDR3 nucleotides are TGCGCCAGCAGCTTTCTCGCGGGGGCCCAAGAGACCCAGTACTTC. Residues: CASSFLAGAQETQYF.